A single T cell receptor beta chain is shown here with its context. Antigen specificity is unknown. Some clones are missing from TCRdb's copy, which holds only in-frame ones; the method was immunoSEQ multiplex PCR. Here the sample spans approximately 420,000 clones, about nine tenths being singletons. The source of the sample is a study of Ad26.COV2.S vaccination and SARS-CoV-2 variants. Regarding the study as a whole: People who got the vaccine had more spike-specific TCR breadth than people who got placebo. Researchers reported similar non-spike TCR breadth in vaccine and placebo recipients.

The CDR3 length is 15 residues. The germline V gene has CDR1 SGHRS and CDR2 YFSETQ. Trimming took off 5 bases at V and 4 bases at J, with 13 bases between the two ends. As to treatment: some 20 received Ad26.COV2.S at low or high dose, single or two shots; about 5 received placebo; per-sample allocation not given. Collection of the samples took place on day 63 after the first injection of vaccine or placebo. The chain uses TRBV5-1 and TRBJ2-6; D not resolved. The sample here was peripheral blood, taken in a trial of Ad26.COV2.S vaccine versus placebo. This TCR came from a person between 18 and 59 years old who received the Ad26.COV2.S COVID-19 vaccine or a placebo. CDR3 sequence reads: CASSVGETGANVLTF. The CDR3 nucleotides read TGCGCCAGCAGTGTAGGCGAGACAGGGGCCAACGTCCTGACTTTC.